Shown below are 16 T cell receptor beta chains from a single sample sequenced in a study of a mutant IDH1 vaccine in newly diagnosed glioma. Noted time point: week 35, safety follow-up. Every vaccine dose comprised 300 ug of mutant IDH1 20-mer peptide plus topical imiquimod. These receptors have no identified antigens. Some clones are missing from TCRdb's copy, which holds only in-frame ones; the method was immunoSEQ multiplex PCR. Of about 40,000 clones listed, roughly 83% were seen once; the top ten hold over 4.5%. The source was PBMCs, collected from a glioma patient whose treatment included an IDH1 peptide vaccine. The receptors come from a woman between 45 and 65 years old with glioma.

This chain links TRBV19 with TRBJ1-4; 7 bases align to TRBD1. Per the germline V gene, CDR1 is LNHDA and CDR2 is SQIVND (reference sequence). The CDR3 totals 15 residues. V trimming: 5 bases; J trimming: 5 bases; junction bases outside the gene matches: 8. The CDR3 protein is CASSRQGQTNEKLFF. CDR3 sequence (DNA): TGTGCCAGTAGTCGACAGGGACAGACAAATGAAAAACTGTTTTTT.

The CDR3 protein is CASSRDSANEKLFF. In DNA form, the CDR3 reads TGTGCCAGCAGTCGGGACAGCGCGAATGAAAAACTGTTTTTT. This rearrangement joins TRBV6-5 to TRBJ1-4; 7 positions match TRBD1. This CDR3 comprises 14 residues. The germline gives CDR1 MNHEY, CDR2 SVGAGI. The V and J ends lost 5 bases and 5 bases, in that order; junction bases with no gene match: 5.

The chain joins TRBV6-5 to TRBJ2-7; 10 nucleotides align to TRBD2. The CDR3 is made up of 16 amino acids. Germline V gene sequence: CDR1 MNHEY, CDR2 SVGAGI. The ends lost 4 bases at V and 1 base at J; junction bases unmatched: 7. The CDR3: CASSSSLAGVSYEQYF. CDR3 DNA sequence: TGTGCCAGCAGTTCGTCCCTAGCGGGGGTTTCCTACGAGCAGTACTTC.

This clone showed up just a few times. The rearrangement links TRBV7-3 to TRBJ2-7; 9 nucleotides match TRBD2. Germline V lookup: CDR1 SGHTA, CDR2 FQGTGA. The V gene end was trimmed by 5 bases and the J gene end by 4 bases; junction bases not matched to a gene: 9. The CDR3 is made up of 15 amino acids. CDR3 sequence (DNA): TGTGCCAGCAGCATTAGCGGGGGTTCATATTACGAGCAGTACTTC. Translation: CASSISGGSYYEQYF.

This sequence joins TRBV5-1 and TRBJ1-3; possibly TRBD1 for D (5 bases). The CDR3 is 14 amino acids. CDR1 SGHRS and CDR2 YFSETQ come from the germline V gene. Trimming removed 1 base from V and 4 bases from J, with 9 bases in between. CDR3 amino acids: CASSLTGDGNTIYF. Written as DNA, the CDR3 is TGCGCCAGCAGCTTGACAGGAGACGGAAACACCATATATTTT.

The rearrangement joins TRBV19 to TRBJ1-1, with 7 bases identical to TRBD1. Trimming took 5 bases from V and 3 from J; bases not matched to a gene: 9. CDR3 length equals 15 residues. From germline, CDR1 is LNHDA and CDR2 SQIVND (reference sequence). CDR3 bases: TGTGCCAGTAGTGCAGGGGGGATCGGGCACACTGAAGCTTTCTTT. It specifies CASSAGGIGHTEAFF.

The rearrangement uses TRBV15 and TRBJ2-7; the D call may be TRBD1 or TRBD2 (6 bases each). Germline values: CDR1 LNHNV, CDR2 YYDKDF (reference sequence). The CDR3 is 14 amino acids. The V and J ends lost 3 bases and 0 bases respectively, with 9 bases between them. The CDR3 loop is CATSRGGSSYEQYF. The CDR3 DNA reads TGTGCCACCAGCAGGGGGGGCAGCTCCTACGAGCAGTACTTC.

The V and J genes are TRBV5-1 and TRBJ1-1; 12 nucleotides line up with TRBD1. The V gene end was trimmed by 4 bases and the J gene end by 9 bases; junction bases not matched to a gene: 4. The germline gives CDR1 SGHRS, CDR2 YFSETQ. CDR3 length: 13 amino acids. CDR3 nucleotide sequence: TGCGCCAGCAGCCTGGGACAGGGGGCGCAAGCTTTCTTT. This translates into CASSLGQGAQAFF.

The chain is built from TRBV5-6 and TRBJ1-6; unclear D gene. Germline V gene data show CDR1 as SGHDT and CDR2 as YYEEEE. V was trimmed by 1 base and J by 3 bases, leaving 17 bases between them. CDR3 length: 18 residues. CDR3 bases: TGTGCCAGCAGCTTGCTCCTCCCTGGGGTAGTCTATAATTCACCCCTCCACTTT. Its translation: CASSLLLPGVVYNSPLHF.

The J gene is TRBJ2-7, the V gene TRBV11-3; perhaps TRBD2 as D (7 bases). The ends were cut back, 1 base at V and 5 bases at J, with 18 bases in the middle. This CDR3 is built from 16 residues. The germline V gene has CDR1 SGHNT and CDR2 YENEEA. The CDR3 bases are TGTGCCAGCAGCTTAGGAAGGCCGGGGGGCGGCGACGAGCAGTACTTC. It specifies CASSLGRPGGGDEQYF.

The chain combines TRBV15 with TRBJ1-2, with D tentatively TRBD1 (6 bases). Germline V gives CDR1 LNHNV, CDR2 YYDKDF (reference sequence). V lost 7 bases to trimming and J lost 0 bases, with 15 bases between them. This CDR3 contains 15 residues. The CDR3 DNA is TGTGCCACCACCCCGGGGGGGGCATCTAACTATGGCTACACCTTC. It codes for CATTPGGASNYGYTF.

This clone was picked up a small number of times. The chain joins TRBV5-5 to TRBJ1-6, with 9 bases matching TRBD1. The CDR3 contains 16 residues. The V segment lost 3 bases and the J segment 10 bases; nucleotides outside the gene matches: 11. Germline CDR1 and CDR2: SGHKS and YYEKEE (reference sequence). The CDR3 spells CASSSAPGQGYSPLHF. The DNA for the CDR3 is TGTGCCAGCAGCTCAGCTCCGGGACAGGGATACTCACCCCTCCACTTT.

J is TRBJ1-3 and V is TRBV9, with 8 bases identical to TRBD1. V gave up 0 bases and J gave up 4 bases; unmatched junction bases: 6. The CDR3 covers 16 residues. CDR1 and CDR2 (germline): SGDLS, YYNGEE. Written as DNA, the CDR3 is TGTGCCAGCAGCGTAGAGGACAGGGAAGTCGGAAACACCATATATTTT. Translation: CASSVEDREVGNTIYF.

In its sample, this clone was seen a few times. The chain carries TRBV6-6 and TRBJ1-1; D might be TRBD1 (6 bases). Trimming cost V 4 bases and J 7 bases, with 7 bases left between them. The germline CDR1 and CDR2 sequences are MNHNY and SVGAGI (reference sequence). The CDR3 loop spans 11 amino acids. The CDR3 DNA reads TGTGCCAGCAGTTTGACAGGTGAAGCTTTCTTT. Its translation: CASSLTGEAFF.

CDR3 region: CASTGGGLNTEAFF. The CDR3 DNA is TGTGCCAGCACGGGAGGGGGGCTGAACACTGAAGCTTTCTTT. The gene calls are TRBV6-5 and TRBJ1-1, with a possible D match to TRBD1 (6 bases). V lost 7 bases and J lost 0, with 12 bases in between. This CDR3 is built from 14 residues. Germline CDR1 and CDR2: MNHEY and SVGAGI.

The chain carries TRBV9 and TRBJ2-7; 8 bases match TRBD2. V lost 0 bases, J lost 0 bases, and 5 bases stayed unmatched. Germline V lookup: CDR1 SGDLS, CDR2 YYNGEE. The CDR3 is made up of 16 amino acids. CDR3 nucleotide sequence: TGTGCCAGCAGCGTAGGTAGCGGGGCACCCTCCTACGAGCAGTACTTC. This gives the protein CASSVGSGAPSYEQYF.